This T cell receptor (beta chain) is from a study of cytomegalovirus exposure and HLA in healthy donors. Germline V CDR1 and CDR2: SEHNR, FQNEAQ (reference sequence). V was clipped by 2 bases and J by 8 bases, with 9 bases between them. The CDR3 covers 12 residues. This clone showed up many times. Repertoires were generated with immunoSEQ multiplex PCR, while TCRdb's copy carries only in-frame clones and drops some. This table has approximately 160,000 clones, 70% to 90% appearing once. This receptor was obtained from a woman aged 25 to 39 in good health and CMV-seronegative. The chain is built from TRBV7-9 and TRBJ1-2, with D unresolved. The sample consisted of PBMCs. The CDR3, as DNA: TGTGCCAGCAGCTTATCGGTGGGGGGCTACACCTTC. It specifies CASSLSVGGYTF.